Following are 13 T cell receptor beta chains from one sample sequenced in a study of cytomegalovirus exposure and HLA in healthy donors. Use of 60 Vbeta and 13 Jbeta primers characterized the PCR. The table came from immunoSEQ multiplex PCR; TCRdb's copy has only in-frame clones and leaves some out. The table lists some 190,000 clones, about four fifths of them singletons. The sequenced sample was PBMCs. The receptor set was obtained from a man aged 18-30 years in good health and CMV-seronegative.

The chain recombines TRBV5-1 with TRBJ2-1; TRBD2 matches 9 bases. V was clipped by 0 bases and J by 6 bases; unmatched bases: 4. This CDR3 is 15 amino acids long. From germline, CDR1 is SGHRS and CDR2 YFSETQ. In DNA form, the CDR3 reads TGCGCCAGCAGCTTGGCCAGCGGGAGGCGCAATGAGCAGTTCTTC. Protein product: CASSLASGRRNEQFF.

CDR3 amino acids: CASSLRDRGYEQYF. Here the CDR3 DNA reads TGTGCCAGCAGTCTCCGGGACAGGGGCTACGAGCAGTACTTC. The gene calls are TRBV27 and TRBJ2-7; 10 positions agree with TRBD1. The CDR3 is 14 amino acids. The V gene end was trimmed by 5 bases and the J gene end by 3 bases; junction bases not matched to a gene: 4. Germline lookup yields CDR1 MNHEY and CDR2 SMNVEV (reference sequence).

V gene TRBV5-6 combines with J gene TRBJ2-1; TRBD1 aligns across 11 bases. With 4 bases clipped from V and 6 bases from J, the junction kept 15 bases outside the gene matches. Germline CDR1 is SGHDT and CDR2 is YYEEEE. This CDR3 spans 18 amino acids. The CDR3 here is CASSQGPRTGGYGNEQFF. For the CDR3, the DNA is TGTGCCAGCAGCCAAGGCCCACGGACAGGGGGCTATGGCAATGAGCAGTTCTTC.

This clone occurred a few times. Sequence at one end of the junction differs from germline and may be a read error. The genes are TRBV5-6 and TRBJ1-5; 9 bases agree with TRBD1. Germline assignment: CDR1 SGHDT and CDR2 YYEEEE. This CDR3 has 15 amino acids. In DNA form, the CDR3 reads TGTGCCAGCAGCAAACGGGGACAGGGCAAGCAGCCCCAGCATTTT. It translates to CASSKRGQGKQPQHF.

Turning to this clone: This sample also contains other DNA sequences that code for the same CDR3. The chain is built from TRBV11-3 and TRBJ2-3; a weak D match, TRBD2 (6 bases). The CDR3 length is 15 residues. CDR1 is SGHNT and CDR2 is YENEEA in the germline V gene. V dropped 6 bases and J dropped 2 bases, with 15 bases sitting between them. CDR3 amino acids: CASSLTGLLTDTQYF. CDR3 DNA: TGTGCCAGCAGTTTGACGGGACTGCTCACAGATACGCAGTATTTT. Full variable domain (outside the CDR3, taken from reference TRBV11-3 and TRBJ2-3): EAGVVQSPRYKIIEKKQPVAFWCNPISGHNTLYWYLQNLGQGPELLIRYENEEAVDDSQLPKDRFSAERLKGVDSTLKIQPAELGDSAVYLCASSLTGLLTDTQYFGPGTRLTVL.

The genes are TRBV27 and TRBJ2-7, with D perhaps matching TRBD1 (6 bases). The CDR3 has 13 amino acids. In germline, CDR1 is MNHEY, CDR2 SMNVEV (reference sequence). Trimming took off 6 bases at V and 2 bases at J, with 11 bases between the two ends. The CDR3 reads CASSPTGPYEQYF. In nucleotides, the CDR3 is TGTGCCAGCAGCCCGACAGGACCCTACGAGCAGTACTTC.

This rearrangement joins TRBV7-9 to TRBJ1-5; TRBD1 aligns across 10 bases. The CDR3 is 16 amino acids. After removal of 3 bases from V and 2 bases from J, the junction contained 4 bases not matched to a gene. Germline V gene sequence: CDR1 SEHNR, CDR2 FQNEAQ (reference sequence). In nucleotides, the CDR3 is TGTGCCAGCAGCTTGACAGGGGGCGAAGGCAATCAGCCCCAGCATTTT. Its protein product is CASSLTGGEGNQPQHF. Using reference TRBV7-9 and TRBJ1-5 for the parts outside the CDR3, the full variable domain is DTGVSQNPRHKITKRGQNVTFRCDPISEHNRLYWYRQTLGQGPEFLTYFQNEAQLEKSRLLSDRFSAERPKGSFSTLEIQRTEQGDSAMYLCASSLTGGEGNQPQHFGDGTRLSIL.

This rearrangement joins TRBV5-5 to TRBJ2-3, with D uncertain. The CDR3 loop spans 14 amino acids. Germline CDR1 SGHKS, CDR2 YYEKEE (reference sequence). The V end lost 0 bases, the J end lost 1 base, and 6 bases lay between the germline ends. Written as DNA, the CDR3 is TGTGCCAGCAGCTTGGTCGCGGGCACAGATACGCAGTATTTT. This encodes CASSLVAGTDTQYF.

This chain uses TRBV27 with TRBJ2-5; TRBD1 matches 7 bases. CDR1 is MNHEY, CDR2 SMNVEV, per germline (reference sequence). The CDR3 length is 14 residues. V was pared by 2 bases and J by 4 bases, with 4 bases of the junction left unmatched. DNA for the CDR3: TGTGCCAGCAGTTTAGTCGCAGGGGGAGAGACCCAGTACTTC. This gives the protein CASSLVAGGETQYF.

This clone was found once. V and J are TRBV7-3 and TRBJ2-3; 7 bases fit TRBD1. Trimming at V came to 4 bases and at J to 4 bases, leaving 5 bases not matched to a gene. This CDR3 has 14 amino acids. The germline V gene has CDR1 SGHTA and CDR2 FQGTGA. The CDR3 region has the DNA TGTGCCAGCAGCTACAGGGGAGCGGCAGATACGCAGTATTTT. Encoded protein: CASSYRGAADTQYF.

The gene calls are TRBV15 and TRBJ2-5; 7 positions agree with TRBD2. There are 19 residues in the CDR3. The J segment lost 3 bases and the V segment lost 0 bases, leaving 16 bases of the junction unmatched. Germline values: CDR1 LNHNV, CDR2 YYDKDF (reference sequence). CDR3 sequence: CATSRDTGRGVLREETQYF. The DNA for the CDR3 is TGTGCCACCAGCAGAGATACAGGCCGGGGGGTCTTGCGCGAAGAGACCCAGTACTTC. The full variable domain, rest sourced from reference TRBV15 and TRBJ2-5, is DAMVIQNPRYQVTQFGKPVTLSCSQTLNHNVMYWYQQKSSQAPKLLFHYYDKDFNNEADTPDNFQSRRPNTSFCFLDIRSPGLGDTAMYLCATSRDTGRGVLREETQYFGPGTRLLVL.

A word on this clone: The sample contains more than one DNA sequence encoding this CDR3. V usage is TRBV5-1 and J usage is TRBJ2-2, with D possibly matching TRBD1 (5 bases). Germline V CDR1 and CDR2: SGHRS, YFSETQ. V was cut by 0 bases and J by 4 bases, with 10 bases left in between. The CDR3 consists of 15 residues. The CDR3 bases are TGCGCCAGCAGCTTGGGGCAGGGCGGCACCGGGGAGCTGTTTTTT. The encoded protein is CASSLGQGGTGELFF. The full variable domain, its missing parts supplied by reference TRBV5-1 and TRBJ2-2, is KAGVTQTPRYLIKTRGQQVTLSCSPISGHRSVSWYQQTPGQGLQFLFEYFSETQRNKGNFPGRFSGRQFSNSRSEMNVSTLELGDSALYLCASSLGQGGTGELFFGEGSRLTVL.

CDR3 sequence reads: CAWSVAPNTEAFF. The CDR3 bases are TGTGCCTGGAGTGTAGCCCCGAACACTGAAGCTTTCTTT. The V gene is TRBV30, the J gene TRBJ1-1; D is uncertain. Germline V gene sequence: CDR1 GTSNPN, CDR2 SVGIG (reference sequence). Deletions cut 0 bases from V and 1 base from J, with 6 bases between. The length of the CDR3 is 13 residues.